These 15 T cell receptor beta chains came from one sample sequenced in a study of response to subunit inactivated influenza vaccine. TCRdb independently ran MiXCR on the RT-PCR reads; one entry per CDR3 protein. In the table there are about 540,000 distinct CDR3 sequences, 20% to 25% of which are singletons. This same sample was also taken into another study, of T cells expressing NK-cell markers. As that study records: What made the TCR beta cDNA was 5'RACE template switching with UMIs.

The sequenced sample was CD4+ T cells sorted from PBMCs, obtained 12 days after vaccination. Every receptor here comes from a man between 45 and 60 years old who received an inactivated influenza vaccine.

The J gene is TRBJ1-2, the V gene TRBV14; tentative D call: TRBD1 (6 bases). With 0 bases removed from V and 8 bases from J, the gap between germline ends came to 16 bases. Germline assignment: CDR1 SGHDN and CDR2 FVKESK. The CDR3 has 15 amino acids. Here the CDR3 DNA reads TGTGCCAGCAGCCAAGATCTCGGGGGCTTGAGCGGCTACACCTTC. Its translation is CASSQDLGGLSGYTF.

The table lists this clonotype with a few counts. A much bigger clone sits one base away, suggesting this may be a read error. This chain joins TRBV7-2 and TRBJ1-6; 7 nucleotides agree with TRBD1. Per germline, CDR1 SGHTA and CDR2 FQGNSA. Trimming took 2 bases from V and 5 from J; bases not matched to a gene: 3. This CDR3 is built from 15 residues. CDR3 DNA: TGTGCCAGCAGCTTAAGGCAGGGGGATAATTCACCCCTCCACTTT. It is translated as CASSLRQGDNSPLHF.

This clonotype has a handful of counts. This rearrangement joins TRBV12-3 or TRBV12-4 to TRBJ2-3; D is perhaps TRBD1 (6 bases). The V end lost 0 bases, the J end lost 2 bases, and 24 bases lay between the germline ends. This CDR3 comprises 20 residues. In DNA, the CDR3 is TGTGCCAGCAGTTTAGCGCGGCAGGGGTTCTTAGGGTGGGACACAGATACGCAGTATTTT. Residues: CASSLARQGFLGWDTDTQYF.

This clonotype was seen a few times. This chain uses TRBV5-5 with TRBJ2-3; D unresolved. V lost 4 bases and J 0 bases, leaving 9 bases between the germline ends. The germline CDR1 and CDR2 sequences are SGHKS and YYEKEE (reference sequence). The CDR3 is 14 amino acids. The CDR3 sequence is CASSRYSSTDTQYF. CDR3 coding DNA: TGTGCCAGCAGCCGGTACAGTAGCACAGATACGCAGTATTTT.

Only a few counts were recorded for this clonotype. The chain employs TRBV9 and TRBJ2-1; D may be TRBD2 (5 bases). Per germline, CDR1 SGDLS and CDR2 YYNGEE. This CDR3 is 14 amino acids long. Trimming removed 4 bases from V and 7 bases from J, with 15 bases in between. In DNA, the CDR3 is TGTGCCAGCAGCACCAAGCCCGGGATAAATGAGCAGTTCTTC. Translation gives CASSTKPGINEQFF.

This clonotype came up a few times. DNA for the CDR3: TGTGCCAGCAGCGACAGGGGGCCCCTAAATGAAAAACTGTTTTTT. Translated: CASSDRGPLNEKLFF. The chain employs TRBV6-1 and TRBJ1-4; TRBD1 agrees at 10 bases. The trim removed 6 bases at V and 5 bases at J, leaving 6 bases unmatched. The CDR3 is 15 residues long. From germline, CDR1 is MNHNS and CDR2 SASEGT.

This clonotype showed up just a few times. The chain recombines TRBV28 with TRBJ2-1; 7 nucleotides line up with TRBD2. This CDR3 is built from 13 residues. The ends lost 10 bases at V and 8 bases at J; junction bases unmatched: 11. CDR1 and CDR2 from the germline V gene are MDHEN and SYDVKM. The CDR3 DNA sequence: TGTGCCACTGGCGGGGGTGTTCGGGATGAGCAGTTCTTC. It codes for CATGGGVRDEQFF.

This clonotype was observed a handful of times. The rearrangement joins TRBV5-6 to TRBJ2-2; D not resolved. This CDR3 region has 13 residues. Trimming shortened V by 4 bases and J by 4 bases, and 8 bases separated the two germline ends. CDR1 is SGHDT, CDR2 YYEEEE, per germline. CDR3 protein: CASSLLGTGELFF. CDR3 coding DNA: TGTGCCAGCAGCCTGCTGGGCACCGGGGAGCTGTTTTTT.

The J gene is TRBJ2-1, the V gene TRBV29-1; 7 nucleotides line up with TRBD1. The CDR3 has 14 amino acids. Per germline, CDR1 SQVTM and CDR2 ANQGSEA. The trim removed 6 bases at V and 6 bases at J, leaving 11 bases unmatched. The CDR3 bases are TGCAGCGTAAGAGACAGGGCGTCCGTCAATGAGCAGTTCTTC. Translating gives CSVRDRASVNEQFF.

The J gene is TRBJ2-2, the V gene TRBV7-8; D ambiguous. Germline-derived CDR1 and CDR2 are SGHVS and FQNEAQ. Between the trimmed V and J ends, which lost 5 bases and 0 bases, there was a span of 19 bases. This CDR3 has 18 residues. CDR3 nucleotides: TGTGCCAGCAGCCCGAAAGGTTCTTCAGGATCGAACACCGGGGAGCTGTTTTTT. As protein: CASSPKGSSGSNTGELFF. Complete variable domain (other parts from reference TRBV7-8 and TRBJ2-2): GAGVSQSPRYKVAKRGQDVALRCDPISGHVSLFWYQQALGQGPEFLTYFQNEAQLDKSGLPSDRFFAERPEGSVSTLKIQRTQQEDSAVYLCASSPKGSSGSNTGELFFGEGSRLTVL.

In its sample, this clonotype was seen a few times. CDR3 DNA: TGTGCCAGCAGTGGGCTAGCGGGGGGGCCTGGAGAGCAGTTCTTC. This sequence encodes CASSGLAGGPGEQFF. This chain joins TRBV3-1 and TRBJ2-1, with 12 nucleotides matching TRBD2. J was trimmed by 10 bases and V by 6 bases; bases with no gene match: 10. The germline V gene encodes CDR1 LGHDT and CDR2 YNNKEL (reference sequence). The CDR3 length is 15 residues.

This chain links TRBV10-3 with TRBJ2-3; TRBD2 is a possible D gene (5 bases). Trimming shortened V by 6 bases and J by 0 bases, and 10 bases separated the two germline ends. The CDR3 has 14 amino acids. Per germline, CDR1 ENHRY and CDR2 SYGVKD. In DNA form, the CDR3 reads TGTGCCATCAGGGGTAGCGCCAGCACAGATACGCAGTATTTT. Translation: CAIRGSASTDTQYF.

The chain carries TRBV29-1 and TRBJ2-7; TRBD1 matches 8 bases. The CDR3 sequence is 12 residues long. With V trimmed by 7 bases and J by 3 bases, 5 bases remained unmatched. The V gene's germline CDR1 is SQVTM and CDR2 ANQGSEA. The CDR3 region has the DNA TGCAGCGCGGGACAGGCCCTCTACGAGCAGTACTTC. Translating it yields CSAGQALYEQYF.

This clonotype was found a few times. V is TRBV7-3 and J is TRBJ2-3, with D uncertain. V lost 3 bases to trimming and J lost 5 bases, with 12 bases between them. Germline lookup yields CDR1 SGHTA and CDR2 FQGTGA. This CDR3 contains 14 residues. The CDR3 loop reads CASSLSPSGDTQYF. CDR3 nucleotides: TGTGCCAGCAGCTTGAGTCCCTCGGGAGATACGCAGTATTTT.

This clonotype was counted only a few times. The rearrangement links TRBV11-2 to TRBJ2-1, with 14 bases identical to TRBD2. Germline CDR1 is SGHAT and CDR2 is FQNNGV. V gave up 2 bases and J gave up 0 bases; unmatched junction bases: 3. The CDR3 is 18 amino acids. The CDR3 protein is CASSLRTSGRSSYNEQFF. The CDR3, as DNA: TGTGCCAGCAGCTTAAGGACTAGCGGGAGGAGCTCCTACAATGAGCAGTTCTTC.